Listed here are 13 T cell receptor beta chains from one sample, sequenced in a study of cytotoxic CD8 clonotypes in ibrutinib-treated CLL. Sequenced by immunoSEQ multiplex PCR; TCRdb stores in-frame clones only, minus some. The sample shows 110,000 to 150,000 clones, roughly 83% of them seen only once. The sequences come from PBMCs, collected after 12 months of ibrutinib treatment. The receptors originated from a human donor with chronic lymphocytic leukemia.

This clone was observed a few times. The chain links TRBV4-1 to TRBJ2-1; D call uncertain. Per the germline V gene, CDR1 is MGHRA and CDR2 is YSYEKL. Trimming pared 4 bases from V and 7 bases from J, leaving 17 bases between. This CDR3 contains 15 residues. The CDR3 loop reads CASSRGFGSTNEQFF. The CDR3 DNA follows: TGCGCCAGCAGCCGGGGATTTGGATCAACGAATGAGCAGTTCTTC.

V gene TRBV11-1 combines with J gene TRBJ2-1; TRBD2 is a possible D gene (5 bases). V lost 1 base and J 3 bases, leaving 10 bases between the germline ends. This CDR3 comprises 15 residues. Germline V CDR1 and CDR2: SGHAT, FQDESV (reference sequence). CDR3 sequence reads: CASSLDDGGYNEQFF. The CDR3 nucleotides read TGTGCCAGCAGCTTAGATGACGGAGGCTACAATGAGCAGTTCTTC.

The chain is built from TRBV27 and TRBJ2-3, with TRBD2 identical over 8 bases. This CDR3 region has 16 residues. V lost 7 bases to trimming and J lost 3 bases; unmatched junction nucleotides: 12. Per the germline V gene, CDR1 is MNHEY and CDR2 is SMNVEV (reference sequence). CDR3 sequence reads: CASTALSGSITDTQYF. The CDR3 DNA reads as TGTGCCAGCACGGCCCTCAGCGGGAGTATAACAGATACGCAGTATTTT.

V usage is TRBV5-4 and J usage is TRBJ1-2; D perhaps matches TRBD1 (5 bases). The CDR3 has 18 residues. V dropped 4 bases and J dropped 3 bases, with 25 bases sitting between them. The V gene's germline CDR1 is SGHNT and CDR2 YYREEE (reference sequence). In DNA form, the CDR3 reads TGTGCCAGCAGCCATTTAAAGTTAAACCAGGGAGTGCACTATGGCTACACCTTC. Translated: CASSHLKLNQGVHYGYTF.

This chain connects TRBV25-1 to TRBJ2-6; 8 bases align to TRBD2. V shed 4 bases and J 4 bases; nucleotides not matched to a gene: 9. The CDR3 is made up of 17 amino acids. Germline loops: CDR1 MGHDK, CDR2 SYGVNS. The CDR3 region has the DNA TGTGCCAGCAGTGCCATGCGGGGGGTGAAAGGGGCCAACGTCCTGACTTTC. As protein: CASSAMRGVKGANVLTF.

The genes are TRBV19 and TRBJ2-7, with D possibly matching TRBD2 (6 bases). CDR3 length: 16 amino acids. Between the trimmed V and J ends, which lost 1 base and 3 bases, there was a span of 16 bases. Germline V CDR1 and CDR2: LNHDA, SQIVND (reference sequence). The CDR3 protein is CASSIARGNPVYEQYF. CDR3 in DNA: TGTGCCAGTAGTATAGCCCGGGGGAACCCCGTCTACGAGCAGTACTTC.

The chain recombines TRBV6-1 with TRBJ2-1, with 8 positions matching TRBD2. Trimming at V came to 6 bases and at J to 8 bases, leaving 12 bases not matched to a gene. Germline CDR1 and CDR2: MNHNS and SASEGT. The CDR3 extends over 15 amino acids. The CDR3 reads CASRFERERIDEQFF. The CDR3 nucleotides are TGTGCCAGCAGATTCGAGCGGGAGCGGATAGATGAGCAGTTCTTC.

V and J are TRBV15 and TRBJ1-2; D gene unclear. Trimming removed 7 bases at V and 2 bases at J, with 11 bases between. This CDR3 contains 13 residues. From germline, CDR1 is LNHNV and CDR2 YYDKDF (reference sequence). Here the CDR3 reads CATTPDRNYGYTF. CDR3 nucleotide sequence: TGTGCCACCACCCCGGACCGAAACTATGGCTACACCTTC.

The chain joins TRBV6-5 to TRBJ2-7; no clear D gene. This CDR3 spans 15 amino acids. The germline CDR1 and CDR2 sequences are MNHEY and SVGAGI. V shed 0 bases and J shed 0 bases, with 9 bases lying between them. The CDR3 here is CASSYSPRSSYEQYF. The CDR3 DNA sequence: TGTGCCAGCAGTTACTCTCCTAGGAGCTCCTACGAGCAGTACTTC.

The V and J genes are TRBV7-2 and TRBJ2-4, with D maybe TRBD1 (6 bases). The CDR3 loop spans 14 amino acids. Germline-derived CDR1 and CDR2 are SGHTA and FQGNSA. Trimming removed 5 bases from V and 5 bases from J, with 13 bases in between. The DNA for the CDR3 is TGTGCCAGCAGCCCGGGGACAAGTCAAAACATTCAGTACTTC. It specifies CASSPGTSQNIQYF.

V gene TRBV4-2 combines with J gene TRBJ2-4; D is tentatively TRBD1 or TRBD2 (5 bases each). The CDR3 has 17 residues. Per germline, CDR1 LGHNA and CDR2 YNFKEQ. Trimming cost V 5 bases and J 7 bases, with 24 bases left between them. The CDR3 loop is CASSSGNSRGSRNIQYF. CDR3 bases: TGTGCCAGCAGCTCCGGCAATTCTCGGGGCTCGAGGAACATTCAGTACTTC.

This chain links TRBV7-3 with TRBJ2-7; D possibly matches TRBD1 or TRBD2 (5 bases each). CDR1 and CDR2 from the germline V gene are SGHTA and FQGTGA. V was shortened by 1 base and J by 5 bases, with 18 bases between the two germline ends. The CDR3 contains 16 residues. CDR3 sequence reads: CASSLKYGDGVDEQYF. CDR3 DNA: TGTGCCAGCAGCTTAAAATACGGGGACGGTGTCGACGAGCAGTACTTC.

This chain uses TRBV25-1 with TRBJ1-3; 9 bases line up with TRBD1. This CDR3 is built from 16 residues. Germline CDR1 and CDR2: MGHDK and SYGVNS. The V gene end was trimmed by 2 bases and the J gene end by 3 bases; junction bases not matched to a gene: 5. The CDR3 nucleotides are TGTGCCAGCAGTGAAACCGGGACAGGGCATGGAAACACCATATATTTT. It codes for CASSETGTGHGNTIYF.